Reported below is one T cell receptor beta chain. The germline V and J ends were trimmed by 6 bases and 4 bases, with 7 bases remaining between them. Per the germline V gene, CDR1 is LNHNV and CDR2 is YYDKDF (reference sequence). This CDR3 has 13 amino acids. Per the original data handling: Amplification with reference gene primers provided the estimates of nucleated cell counts. Libraries were prepared by immunoSEQ multiplex PCR; TCRdb keeps only in-frame clonotypes and omits some of them. For V, J and clone size, that table is used; D and trimming come from the DNA. The sample contains a few hundred thousand clones, around 83% of which appear only once. This entry comes from a study of blood T cell repertoires in COVID-19.

This chain connects TRBV15 to TRBJ1-6; no firm D call. Sequencing input: peripheral blood. The receptor was derived from a man between 45 and 60 years old with active or convalescent COVID-19. Here the CDR3 DNA reads TGTGCCACCAGTGGGAGTTATAATTCACCCCTCCACTTT. Translating gives CATSGSYNSPLHF.